Listed here are 26 T cell receptor beta chains from one sample, sequenced in a study of blood T cell repertoires in COVID-19. The table came from immunoSEQ multiplex PCR; TCRdb's copy has only in-frame clones and leaves some out. Of about 180,000 clones in the sample, 85% were seen once. The specimen was peripheral blood. These receptors were taken from a person aged 70 to 85 with COVID-19, enrolled during active disease.

The chain links TRBV5-4 to TRBJ2-7; tentative D call: TRBD1 (6 bases). The V gene lost 4 bases and the J gene lost 0 bases, with 20 bases spanning the gap. Germline CDR1 SGHNT, CDR2 YYREEE (reference sequence). The CDR3 has 17 residues. CDR3 protein: CASSPGADRPSSYEQYF. In nucleotides, the CDR3 is TGTGCCAGCAGCCCTGGCGCAGACAGGCCGAGCTCCTACGAGCAGTACTTC.

The J gene is TRBJ1-2, the V gene TRBV7-2; TRBD1 is a possible D gene (6 bases). Germline CDR1 is SGHTA and CDR2 is FQGNSA. V dropped 1 base and J dropped 8 bases, with 11 bases sitting between them. The CDR3 consists of 13 residues. CDR3 nucleotides: TGTGCCAGCAGCTTAGAATATGGGGGCGGCTACACCTTC. Protein product: CASSLEYGGGYTF.

The V and J genes are TRBV7-9 and TRBJ2-5, with 10 nucleotides matching TRBD2. This CDR3 has 15 amino acids. V gave up 2 bases and J gave up 5 bases; unmatched junction bases: 5. Germline loops: CDR1 SEHNR, CDR2 FQNEAQ (reference sequence). In DNA, the CDR3 is TGTGCCAGCAGCTTATCAGCGGGGGGGCTTGAGACCCAGTACTTC. It specifies CASSLSAGGLETQYF.

The chain uses TRBV2 and TRBJ1-2; 9 bases are a match to TRBD1. Germline CDR1 SNHLY, CDR2 FYNNEI. V shed 4 bases, J shed 4 bases, and the junction held 7 bases outside the gene matches. This CDR3 has 15 residues. CDR3: CASSALQGASYGYTF. CDR3 coding DNA: TGTGCCAGCAGTGCCCTACAGGGGGCGAGCTATGGCTACACCTTC.

The chain links TRBV6-2 or TRBV6-3 to TRBJ2-6; TRBD2 matches 7 bases. CDR1 is MNHEY and CDR2 is SVGEGT in the germline V gene. The ends lost 2 bases at V and 0 bases at J; junction bases unmatched: 7. This CDR3 spans 18 amino acids. DNA for the CDR3: TGTGCCAGCAGTTACGACCGTCGGGGGGTCTCTGGGGCCAACGTCCTGACTTTC. This encodes CASSYDRRGVSGANVLTF.

The chain employs TRBV19 and TRBJ2-5; 7 bases are shared with TRBD1. Unmatched junction bases numbered 6, after V lost 6 bases and J lost 2 bases. This CDR3 is 14 amino acids long. Germline-derived CDR1 and CDR2 are LNHDA and SQIVND (reference sequence). The chain's CDR3 is CASSRQGRQETQYF. In DNA, the CDR3 is TGTGCCAGTAGCCGACAGGGACGGCAAGAGACCCAGTACTTC. Supplemented by reference TRBV19 and TRBJ2-5, the full variable domain reads DGGITQSPKYLFRKEGQNVTLSCEQNLNHDAMYWYRQDPGQGLRLIYYSQIVNDFQKGDIAEGYSVSREKKESFPLTVTSAQKNPTAFYLCASSRQGRQETQYFGPGTRLLVL.

This chain connects TRBV5-1 to TRBJ2-6; 8 bases are shared with TRBD1. This CDR3 contains 17 residues. V lost 4 bases, J lost 2 bases, and 8 bases stayed unmatched. Germline V lookup: CDR1 SGHRS, CDR2 YFSETQ. CDR3 bases: TGCGCCAGCAGCCAGAGTCCAGGGGGCGCTGGGGCCAACGTCCTGACTTTC. Translation gives CASSQSPGGAGANVLTF.

The chain couples TRBV9 to TRBJ2-5; tentatively, D is TRBD2 (5 bases). The CDR3 sequence is 14 residues long. The V gene lost 3 bases and the J gene lost 0 bases, with 9 bases spanning the gap. Looked up from germline, CDR1 is SGDLS and CDR2 is YYNGEE. The CDR3 DNA reads TGTGCCAGCAGCGACCGGACTGACCAAGAGACCCAGTACTTC. Its protein product is CASSDRTDQETQYF. Full variable domain (outside the CDR3, taken from reference TRBV9 and TRBJ2-5): DSGVTQTPKHLITATGQRVTLRCSPRSGDLSVYWYQQSLDQGLQFLIQYYNGEERAKGNILERFSAQQFPDLHSELNLSSLELGDSALYFCASSDRTDQETQYFGPGTRLLVL.

This clone was picked up one time. The chain recombines TRBV6-2 or TRBV6-3 with TRBJ2-7; 7 bases are a match to TRBD2. Unmatched junction bases numbered 14, after V lost 6 bases and J lost 3 bases. Germline CDR1 reads MNHEY; CDR2 reads SVGEGT. CDR3 size: 16 residues. CDR3 protein: CASSWARSGRNYEQYF. The DNA for the CDR3 is TGTGCCAGCAGCTGGGCGAGATCCGGGAGGAACTACGAGCAGTACTTC.

The V call is TRBV28, the J call TRBJ2-1, with a tentative D call TRBD2 (6 bases). The CDR3 covers 14 residues. Germline V gene lookup returns CDR1 MDHEN and CDR2 SYDVKM. V was trimmed by 3 bases and J by 9 bases, leaving 15 bases between them. CDR3 amino acids: CASSFWTPGAEQFF. CDR3 sequence (DNA): TGTGCCAGCAGTTTTTGGACACCGGGAGCTGAGCAGTTCTTC.

The chain has TRBV11-1 and TRBJ1-1, with TRBD1 as a possible D gene (5 bases). The CDR3 spans 14 residues. CDR1 is SGHAT and CDR2 is FQDESV in the germline V gene (reference sequence). V was pared by 1 base and J by 6 bases, with 12 bases between. For the CDR3, the DNA is TGTGCCAGCAGCTTAGTACGGGGGAAACCTGAAGCTTTCTTT. This encodes CASSLVRGKPEAFF.

The chain links TRBV18 to TRBJ2-2, with D hard to call. Deletions cut 4 bases from V and 1 base from J, with 7 bases between. CDR1 is KGHSH, CDR2 LQKENI, per germline. CDR3 length: 14 amino acids. The CDR3 loop is CASSLERNTGELFF. CDR3 nucleotide sequence: TGTGCCAGCTCACTCGAGAGGAACACCGGGGAGCTGTTTTTT.

The CDR3 reads CATGWGLGVYEQYF. The CDR3 nucleotides read TGTGCCACCGGATGGGGGCTGGGTGTCTACGAGCAGTACTTC. The chain uses TRBV28 and TRBJ2-7, with D maybe TRBD1 (6 bases). The V gene lost 10 bases and the J gene lost 3 bases, with 19 bases spanning the gap. Germline V CDR1 and CDR2: MDHEN, SYDVKM. This CDR3 contains 14 residues.

This CDR3 is CATSDLGHSNTGELFF. The CDR3 DNA follows: TGTGCCACCAGTGATCTGGGACATTCGAACACCGGGGAGCTGTTTTTT. The chain carries TRBV24-1 and TRBJ2-2; TRBD1 might be the D (6 bases). The germline CDR1 and CDR2 sequences are KGHDR and SFDVKD. The length of the CDR3 is 16 residues. V lost 3 bases, J lost 0 bases, and 10 bases lay in between.

The sample holds one count of this clone. J is TRBJ2-5 and V is TRBV7-9, with unresolved D. Germline CDR1 reads SEHNR; CDR2 reads FQNEAQ (reference sequence). V was cut by 1 base and J by 2 bases, with 8 bases left in between. The CDR3 is 14 amino acids. The CDR3 loop reads CASSLDGSQETQYF. The DNA for the CDR3 is TGTGCCAGCAGCTTAGATGGCAGTCAAGAGACCCAGTACTTC. Full variable domain (rest looked up from reference TRBV7-9 and TRBJ2-5): DTGVSQNPRHKITKRGQNVTFRCDPISEHNRLYWYRQTLGQGPEFLTYFQNEAQLEKSRLLSDRFSAERPKGSFSTLEIQRTEQGDSAMYLCASSLDGSQETQYFGPGTRLLVL.

V usage is TRBV9 and J usage is TRBJ1-1; 7 bases agree with TRBD1. Trimming took 4 bases from V and 3 from J; bases not matched to a gene: 3. Germline values: CDR1 SGDLS, CDR2 YYNGEE. The CDR3 runs to 13 residues. The CDR3 protein is CASSSTGHTEAFF. The DNA of the CDR3 is TGTGCCAGCAGCTCGACAGGGCACACTGAAGCTTTCTTT.

The V call is TRBV6-5, the J call TRBJ2-4; D possibly corresponds to TRBD2 (6 bases). CDR3 length equals 14 residues. The ends were cut back, 10 bases at V and 1 base at J, with 14 bases in the middle. CDR1 MNHEY and CDR2 SVGAGI come from the germline V gene. The CDR3 DNA sequence: TGTGCCACCACCCCAGGAGGGGCCAAAAACATTCAGTACTTC. Protein sequence: CATTPGGAKNIQYF.

The V and J genes are TRBV28 and TRBJ2-7; 10 nucleotides agree with TRBD1. CDR1 is MDHEN, CDR2 SYDVKM, per germline. Trimming cost V 5 bases and J 3 bases; bases outside gene matches: 22. CDR3 length equals 20 residues. CDR3 in amino acids: CASSPLTDWFGTGVHYEQYF. DNA of the CDR3: TGTGCCAGCAGTCCTTTGACCGATTGGTTTGGGACAGGGGTCCACTACGAGCAGTACTTC.

The chain uses TRBV6-2 or TRBV6-3 and TRBJ2-7; TRBD2 might be the D (7 bases). The CDR3 contains 15 residues. The germline V gene encodes CDR1 MNHEY and CDR2 SVGEGT. V was shortened by 0 bases and J by 2 bases, with 11 bases between the two germline ends. CDR3 DNA: TGTGCCAGCAGTTACTCGAAGGGGGGGGCCTACGAGCAGTACTTC. Translating it yields CASSYSKGGAYEQYF.

The chain recombines TRBV4-1 with TRBJ1-2, with D possibly being TRBD1 (6 bases). This CDR3 has 15 amino acids. Germline values: CDR1 MGHRA, CDR2 YSYEKL. V lost 0 bases and J lost 8, with 16 bases in between. The CDR3 here is CASSQDSFGGLGYTF. The CDR3 region has the DNA TGCGCCAGCAGCCAAGATTCCTTCGGGGGGCTCGGCTACACCTTC.

V usage is TRBV14 and J usage is TRBJ1-1, with TRBD1 matching 7 bases. V was pared by 5 bases and J by 6 bases, with 9 bases of the junction left unmatched. Germline CDR1 and CDR2: SGHDN and FVKESK. The CDR3 has 14 amino acids. CDR3 in amino acids: CASSVTGLGSEAFF. CDR3 coding DNA: TGTGCCAGCAGCGTGACAGGGTTGGGATCTGAAGCTTTCTTT.

This clone was detected a few times. The chain couples TRBV18 to TRBJ2-7; TRBD1 might be the D (6 bases). This CDR3 contains 13 residues. Trimming took 4 bases from V and 3 from J, leaving 10 bases between them. Per germline, CDR1 KGHSH and CDR2 LQKENI. The CDR3 DNA is TGTGCCAGCTCACGACAACAGGGCTACGAGCAGTACTTC. Its protein is CASSRQQGYEQYF. Full variable domain (rest looked up from reference TRBV18 and TRBJ2-7): NAGVMQNPRHLVRRRGQEARLRCSPMKGHSHVYWYRQLPEEGLKFMVYLQKENIIDESGMPKERFSAEFPKEGPSILRIQQVVRGDSAAYFCASSRQQGYEQYFGPGTRLTVT.

Here the CDR3 reads CASSAQGQGANYGYTF. As DNA, the CDR3 is TGTGCCAGCAGTGCGCAAGGACAGGGAGCTAACTATGGCTACACCTTC. The chain uses TRBV2 and TRBJ1-2; 8 bases are shared with TRBD1. The CDR3 runs 16 residues. Germline trimming cut 4 bases from V and 0 bases from J; bases unmatched to any gene: 7. The germline CDR1 and CDR2 sequences are SNHLY and FYNNEI.

V is TRBV6-5 and J is TRBJ1-1, with 9 bases aligning to TRBD1. The CDR3 has 14 residues. Looked up from germline, CDR1 is MNHEY and CDR2 is SVGAGI. J was trimmed by 6 bases and V by 6 bases; bases with no gene match: 8. Here the CDR3 reads CASRDRDRDAEAFF. The CDR3 DNA reads as TGTGCCAGCAGGGACCGGGACAGGGACGCTGAAGCTTTCTTT.

The chain uses TRBV7-2 and TRBJ2-5; 9 nucleotides align to TRBD1. This CDR3 spans 16 amino acids. Trimming at V came to 4 bases and at J to 4 bases, leaving 10 bases not matched to a gene. Per the germline V gene, CDR1 is SGHTA and CDR2 is FQGNSA. This CDR3 is CASSSGGQGLGETQYF. CDR3 coding DNA: TGTGCCAGCAGCTCTGGGGGACAGGGTCTGGGAGAGACCCAGTACTTC.

The chain recombines TRBV5-8 with TRBJ1-2; D gene ambiguous. CDR1 and CDR2 from the germline V gene are SGHTS and YDEGEE. The germline V and J ends were trimmed by 0 bases and 4 bases, with 7 bases remaining between them. The CDR3 runs to 13 residues. CDR3 DNA: TGTGCCAGCAGCTTGGAACATCGCTATGGCTACACCTTC. The encoded protein is CASSLEHRYGYTF.